This is a list of T cell receptor beta chains from one sample in a study of tumour-infiltrating T cells in Burkitt lymphoma. Sequenced by immunoSEQ multiplex PCR; TCRdb stores in-frame clones only, minus some. The repertoire holds under 8,000 clones, with roughly a sixth as singletons. The specimen was tumor tissue. The receptor set was obtained from a human donor with diffuse large B-cell lymphoma. Both conserved end residues are part of each CDR3. D genes are given only for firm matches. Clone size is not always given. Where it is, it says once, few, many or a class for expanded clones.

size,J,V,D,CDR3,DNA
-,TRBJ1-1,TRBV4-1,-,CASSQDPGLDTEAFF,TGCGCCAGCAGCCAAGACCCAGGGCTGGACACTGAAGCTTTCTTT
few,TRBJ2-1,TRBV6-5,TRBD2,CASSYTGLAGDEQFF,TGTGCCAGCAGTTACACCGGACTAGCGGGAGATGAGCAGTTCTTC
few,TRBJ2-1,TRBV9,-,CASSVVGSHYNEQFF,TGTGCCAGCAGCGTAGTCGGGAGTCACTACAATGAGCAGTTCTTC
-,TRBJ2-2,TRBV7-3,TRBD2,CASSFSGRAGELFF,TGTGCCAGCAGCTTTAGCGGGAGGGCCGGGGAGCTGTTTTTT
few,TRBJ2-5,TRBV27,-,CASSLQPTQETQYF,TGTGCCAGCAGTTTACAACCCACCCAAGAGACCCAGTACTTC
few,TRBJ1-4,TRBV5-6,-,CASSGWANEKLFF,TGTGCCAGCAGCGGATGGGCGAATGAAAAACTGTTTTTT
few,TRBJ2-7,TRBV9,-,CASSVSGGNYEQYF,TGTGCCAGCAGCGTGTCCGGGGGAAACTACGAGCAGTACTTC
few,TRBJ2-7,TRBV18,TRBD2,CASSPPEREYEQYF,TGTGCCAGCTCACCACCGGAGCGGGAATACGAGCAGTACTTC
-,TRBJ2-1,TRBV6-5,-,CASSGSGIFYNEQFF,TGTGCCAGCAGTGGTAGCGGAATCTTCTACAATGAGCAGTTCTTC
few,TRBJ1-3,TRBV5-6,TRBD1,CASSLWGTEYSGNTIYF,TGTGCCAGCAGCTTGTGGGGGACAGAATACTCTGGAAACACCATATATTTT
few,TRBJ2-3,TRBV5-1,-,CASSRSGLSGGGTDTQYF,TGCGCCAGCAGCCGATCGGGGCTAAGCGGAGGTGGCACAGATACGCAGTATTTT
-,TRBJ2-1,TRBV12-2,-,CASRYGGDNEQFF,TGTGCAAGTCGCTACGGGGGCGACAATGAGCAGTTCTTC
-,TRBJ1-3,TRBV4-1,-,CASWAGNTIYF,TGCGCCAGCTGGGCCGGCAACACCATATATTTT
-,TRBJ2-2,TRBV29-1,-,CSVEDVDRNTGELFF,TGCAGCGTTGAAGATGTCGACCGAAACACCGGGGAGCTGTTTTTT
few,TRBJ2-2,TRBV29-1,TRBD1,CSADRADTGELFF,TGCAGCGCGGACAGGGCCGACACCGGGGAGCTGTTTTTT
-,TRBJ1-5,TRBV27,-,CASSLIGEPQHF,TGTGCCAGCAGTTTAATAGGGGAGCCCCAGCATTTT
-,TRBJ2-1,TRBV28,TRBD2,CASSSSGESSYNEQFF,TGTGCCAGCAGTTCAAGCGGGGAGAGCTCCTACAATGAGCAGTTCTTC
few,TRBJ1-2,TRBV10-3,TRBD1,CAISSGTGNNYGYTF,TGTGCCATCAGTTCCGGGACAGGGAATAACTATGGCTACACCTTC
few,TRBJ2-7,TRBV19,-,CASSIEIRGPYEQYF,TGTGCCAGTAGTATAGAGATCAGGGGCCCCTACGAGCAGTACTTC
few,TRBJ2-3,TRBV6-1,TRBD2,CASTLLAGGTDTQYF,TGTGCCAGCACCTTACTAGCGGGAGGGACAGATACGCAGTATTTT
-,TRBJ2-2,TRBV28,-,CASTIVGTGSGELFF,TGTGCCAGCACTATCGTCGGGACGGGCAGCGGGGAGCTGTTTTTT
-,TRBJ1-5,TRBV19,-,CASSTDGVDQPQHF,TGTGCCAGTAGTACGGACGGGGTGGATCAGCCCCAGCATTTT
-,TRBJ1-5,TRBV5-1,-,CASSRESNQPQHF,TGCGCCAGCTCCAGGGAGAGCAATCAGCCCCAGCATTTT
few,TRBJ1-1,TRBV10-3,-,CAISVAGPTEAFF,TGTGCCATCAGTGTTGCAGGGCCCACTGAAGCTTTCTTT
few,TRBJ2-7,TRBV9,-,CASSVGETYEQYF,TGTGCCAGCAGCGTAGGAGAGACCTACGAGCAGTACTTC
-,TRBJ1-1,TRBV11-2,TRBD1,CASSSGQGASEAFF,TGTGCCAGCAGCTCGGGACAGGGGGCCTCTGAAGCTTTCTTT
few,TRBJ2-6,TRBV6-6,-,CASSQTVSGANVLTF,TGTGCCAGCAGTCAAACAGTTTCTGGGGCCAACGTCCTGACTTTC
-,TRBJ2-6,TRBV10-3,TRBD1,CAITGGQGSSGANVLTF,TGTGCCATCACTGGGGGACAGGGCAGCTCTGGGGCCAACGTCCTGACTTTC
few,TRBJ2-1,TRBV9,-,CASSVDGGLYNEQFF,TGTGCCAGCAGCGTAGATGGGGGGCTCTACAATGAGCAGTTCTTC
-,TRBJ2-1,TRBV28,TRBD1,CVSSQQGAFEQFF,TGTGTCAGCAGTCAACAGGGGGCCTTTGAGCAGTTCTTC
few,TRBJ2-7,TRBV7-9,TRBD2,CASSRRGTSGYQRDEQYF,TGTGCCAGCAGCCGACGAGGGACTAGCGGGTACCAACGGGACGAGCAGTACTTC
-,TRBJ2-1,TRBV6-1,-,CASSEVPFGNEQFF,TGTGCCAGCAGTGAAGTTCCCTTCGGCAATGAGCAGTTCTTC
few,TRBJ2-7,TRBV27,-,CASSLERDTYEQYF,TGTGCCAGCAGTTTAGAACGGGACACATACGAGCAGTACTTC
-,TRBJ1-1,TRBV19,TRBD1,CAAGQQLRTEAFF,TGTGCCGCGGGACAGCAATTGCGCACTGAAGCTTTCTTT
-,TRBJ2-7,TRBV5-1,TRBD2,CASSLGTSGSYEQYF,TGCGCCAGCAGCTTGGGGACTAGCGGGAGCTACGAGCAGTACTTC
-,TRBJ2-1,TRBV12-2,-,CASRRTPVSGEQFF,TGTGCAAGTCGTCGGACTCCGGTCTCAGGTGAGCAGTTCTTC
few,TRBJ1-5,TRBV28,TRBD1,CASRGGQRSQHF,TGTGCCAGCAGGGGGGGACAGAGGTCCCAGCATTTT
-,TRBJ2-7,TRBV27,-,CASSLAGGQGSYEQYF,TGTGCCAGCAGTTTAGCAGGGGGGCAGGGGTCCTACGAGCAGTACTTC
-,TRBJ2-2,TRBV11-2,TRBD2,CASTELAGVAGELFF,TGTGCCAGCACCGAACTAGCGGGAGTCGCCGGGGAGCTGTTTTTT
-,TRBJ2-7,TRBV28,-,CASSLARVLSYEQYF,TGTGCCAGCAGTTTAGCCAGGGTTTTATCCTACGAGCAGTACTTC
-,TRBJ2-2,TRBV29-1,-,CSAVGNPNTGELFF,TGCAGCGCGGTGGGTAACCCGAACACCGGGGAGCTGTTTTTT
-,TRBJ2-3,TRBV7-3,-,CASSLIHVSTDTQYF,TGTGCCAGCAGCTTAATACACGTTAGCACAGATACGCAGTATTTT
few,TRBJ1-1,TRBV7-9,-,CASNFKGSVEAFF,TGTGCCAGCAACTTCAAGGGGTCGGTTGAAGCTTTCTTT
-,TRBJ1-5,TRBV19,-,CASSIQNRAGNQPQHF,TGTGCCAGTAGTATCCAAAACAGGGCCGGGAATCAGCCCCAGCATTTT
-,TRBJ1-1,TRBV4-1,-,CASSHWGPTEAFF,TGCGCCAGCAGCCATTGGGGCCCCACTGAAGCTTTCTTT
-,TRBJ2-7,TRBV4-3,TRBD1,CASSQVGQGGEQYF,TGCGCCAGCAGCCAAGTTGGACAGGGAGGCGAGCAGTACTTC
-,TRBJ2-7,TRBV7-9,TRBD2,CASSLAYNLAGATYEQYF,TGTGCCAGCAGCTTAGCCTATAACCTAGCGGGAGCAACCTACGAGCAGTACTTC
-,TRBJ2-1,TRBV28,TRBD2,CASRASGGSYNEQFF,TGTGCCAGCAGAGCTAGCGGGGGCTCCTACAATGAGCAGTTCTTC
few,TRBJ2-3,TRBV27,TRBD2,CASSFTREGREDTQYF,TGTGCCAGCAGTTTTACCCGGGAGGGTCGAGAAGATACGCAGTATTTT
-,TRBJ2-1,TRBV19,-,CASSRKPGLRNEQFF,TGTGCCAGTAGCAGAAAACCGGGGCTCCGCAATGAGCAGTTCTTC
few,TRBJ2-7,TRBV29-1,-,CSVVAGGYEQYF,TGCAGCGTTGTGGCGGGTGGCTACGAGCAGTACTTC
-,TRBJ2-5,TRBV7-9,-,CASSLAQAPQETQYF,TGTGCCAGCAGCTTAGCGCAGGCCCCCCAAGAGACCCAGTACTTC
-,TRBJ2-1,TRBV7-3,TRBD2,CASSLSASGHPDEQFF,TGTGCCAGCAGCTTAAGCGCTAGCGGGCATCCAGATGAGCAGTTCTTC
-,TRBJ1-5,TRBV19,-,CASSIFSDNQPQHF,TGTGCCAGTAGTATTTTCTCAGATAATCAGCCCCAGCATTTT
few,TRBJ2-3,TRBV7-9,-,CASSYGVSSTDTQYF,TGTGCCAGCAGCTACGGGGTCTCTAGCACAGATACGCAGTATTTT
-,TRBJ2-1,TRBV27,TRBD2,CASRPGTSGRAEFF,TGTGCCAGCAGACCAGGGACTAGCGGGAGGGCCGAGTTCTTC
-,TRBJ1-3,TRBV6-6,-,CASSYQRNTIYF,TGTGCCAGCAGTTACCAACGAAACACCATATATTTT
medium-sized,TRBJ2-5,TRBV29-1,TRBD1,CRAQGDSRETQYF,TGCAGGGCCCAGGGGGACAGTCGAGAGACCCAGTACTTC
few,TRBJ2-2,TRBV5-1,-,CASSLVTHRGGELFF,TGCGCCAGCAGCTTGGTGACCCACCGTGGGGGGGAGCTGTTTTTT